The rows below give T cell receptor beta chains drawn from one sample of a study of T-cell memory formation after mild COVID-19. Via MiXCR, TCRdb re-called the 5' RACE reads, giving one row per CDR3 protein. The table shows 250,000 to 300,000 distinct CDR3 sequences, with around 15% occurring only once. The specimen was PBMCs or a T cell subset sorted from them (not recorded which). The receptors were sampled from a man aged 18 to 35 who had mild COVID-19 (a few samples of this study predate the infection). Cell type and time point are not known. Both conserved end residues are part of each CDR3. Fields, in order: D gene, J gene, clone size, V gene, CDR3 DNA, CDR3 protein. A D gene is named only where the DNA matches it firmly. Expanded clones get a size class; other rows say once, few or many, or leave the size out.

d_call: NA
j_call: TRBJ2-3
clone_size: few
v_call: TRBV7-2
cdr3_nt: TGTGCCAGCAGCTTATCGGGTAGCGTGAGGACAGATACGCAGTATTTT
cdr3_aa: CASSLSGSVRTDTQYF

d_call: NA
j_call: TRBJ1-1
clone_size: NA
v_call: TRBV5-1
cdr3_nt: TGCGCCAGCAGCTTGGGACCCAGCCTGAACACTGAAGCTTTCTTT
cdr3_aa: CASSLGPSLNTEAFF

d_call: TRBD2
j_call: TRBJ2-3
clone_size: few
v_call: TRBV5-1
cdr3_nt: TGCGCCACTTCTAGCGGGGGGCAGGAGGATACGCAGTATTTT
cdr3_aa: CATSSGGQEDTQYF

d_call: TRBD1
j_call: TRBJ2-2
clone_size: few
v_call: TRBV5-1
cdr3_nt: TGCGCCAGCAGCGAAGGACAGGGCCACACCGGGGAGCTGTTTTTT
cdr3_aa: CASSEGQGHTGELFF

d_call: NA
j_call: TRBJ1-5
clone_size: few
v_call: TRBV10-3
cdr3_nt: TGTGCCATCAGTGAGGCCCCCGATCAGCCCCAGCATTTT
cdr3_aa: CAISEAPDQPQHF

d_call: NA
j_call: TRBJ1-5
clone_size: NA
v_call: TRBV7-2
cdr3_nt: TGTGCCAGCAGCACTAGGGGCGATCAGCCCCAGCATTTT
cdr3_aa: CASSTRGDQPQHF

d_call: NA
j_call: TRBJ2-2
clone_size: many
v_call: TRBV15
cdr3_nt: TGTGCCACCAGCTTCTGGGCCGGGGAGCTGTTTTTT
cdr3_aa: CATSFWAGELFF

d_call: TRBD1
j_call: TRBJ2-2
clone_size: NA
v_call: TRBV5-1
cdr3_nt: TGCGCCAGCAGCGACCTTGCTGGACAGGGGGCAACCGGGGAGCTGTTTTTT
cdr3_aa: CASSDLAGQGATGELFF

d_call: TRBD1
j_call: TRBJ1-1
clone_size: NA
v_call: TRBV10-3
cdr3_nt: TGTGCCATCAGTGACGGAGACAGGGGAATGAACACTGAAGCTTTCTTT
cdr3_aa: CAISDGDRGMNTEAFF

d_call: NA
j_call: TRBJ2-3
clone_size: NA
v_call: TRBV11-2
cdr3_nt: TGTGCCAGCAGCCCCCAGAGAGGCGGCACAGATACGCAGTATTTT
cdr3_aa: CASSPQRGGTDTQYF

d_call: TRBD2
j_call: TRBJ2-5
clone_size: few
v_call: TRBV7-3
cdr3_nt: TGTGCCAGCAGCTCAAGCGGGGGGGCCAGGGAGACCCAGTACTTC
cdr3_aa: CASSSSGGARETQYF

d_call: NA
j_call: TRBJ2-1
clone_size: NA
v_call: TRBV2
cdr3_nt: TGTGCCAGCAGCCGTGCCGGGGCCAGCTCCTACAATGAGCAGTTCTTC
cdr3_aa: CASSRAGASSYNEQFF

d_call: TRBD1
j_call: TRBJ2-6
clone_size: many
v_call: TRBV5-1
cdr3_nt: TGCGCCAGCAGCATGGGACAGGGGGACGGGGCCAACGTCCTGACTTTC
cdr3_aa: CASSMGQGDGANVLTF

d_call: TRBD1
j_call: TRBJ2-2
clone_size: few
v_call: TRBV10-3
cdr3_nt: TGTGCCACCGGAGACAGGGGGCAGTCCGGGGAGCTGTTTTTT
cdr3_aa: CATGDRGQSGELFF

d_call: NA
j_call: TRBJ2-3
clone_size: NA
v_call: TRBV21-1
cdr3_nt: TGTGCCAGCAGCAAAGTGATCGGCAAGAATACGCAGTATTTT
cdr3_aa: CASSKVIGKNTQYF

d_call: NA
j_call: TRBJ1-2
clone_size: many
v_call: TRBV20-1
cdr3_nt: TGCAGTGGATTCCCCTACCTGGACGGAATTTATAGCTACACCTTC
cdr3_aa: CSGFPYLDGIYSYTF

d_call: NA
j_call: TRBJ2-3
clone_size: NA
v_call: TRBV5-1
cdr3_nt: TGCGCCAGCAGCGGGGACTCGGGCACAGATACGCAGTATTTT
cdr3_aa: CASSGDSGTDTQYF

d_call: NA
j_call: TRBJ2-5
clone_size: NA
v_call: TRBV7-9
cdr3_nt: TGTGCCAGCAGCTTATCCAGCCCGGAGACCCAGTACTTC
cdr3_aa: CASSLSSPETQYF

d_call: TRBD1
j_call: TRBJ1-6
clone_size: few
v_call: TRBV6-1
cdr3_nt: TGTGCCAGCAATCCACAGGGGAGCCGGTATAATTCACCCCTCCACTTT
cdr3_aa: CASNPQGSRYNSPLHF

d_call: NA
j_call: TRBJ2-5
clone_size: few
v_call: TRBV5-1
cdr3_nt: TGCGCCAGCAGCTCCTGGGCCCGGGAGGAGACCCAGTACTTC
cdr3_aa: CASSSWAREETQYF

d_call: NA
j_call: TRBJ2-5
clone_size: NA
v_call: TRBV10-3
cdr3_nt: TGTGCCATCAGTGAGTCGGATCAGGGGAAGAAGGAAGAGACCCAGTACTTC
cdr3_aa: CAISESDQGKKEETQYF

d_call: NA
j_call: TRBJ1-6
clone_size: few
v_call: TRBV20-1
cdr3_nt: TGCAGTGCTAGAGGGATCCAACAAGTCGAGGATTCACCCCTCCACTTT
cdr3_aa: CSARGIQQVEDSPLHF

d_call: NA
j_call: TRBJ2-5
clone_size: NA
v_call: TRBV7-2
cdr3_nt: TGTGCCAGCAGCAAGCGGGAGACCCAGTACTTC
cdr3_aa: CASSKRETQYF

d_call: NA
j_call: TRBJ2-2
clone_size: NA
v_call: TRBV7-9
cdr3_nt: TGTGCCAGCAGCGATCGTCGACAGCGCTCGAACACCGGGGAGCTGTTTTTT
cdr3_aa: CASSDRRQRSNTGELFF

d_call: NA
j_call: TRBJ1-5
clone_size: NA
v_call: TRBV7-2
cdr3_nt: TGTGCCAGCAGCCTATGGTGGCGGGGGCATCAGCCCCAGCATTTT
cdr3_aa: CASSLWWRGHQPQHF

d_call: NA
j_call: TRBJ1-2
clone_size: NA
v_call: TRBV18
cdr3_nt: TGTGCCAGCTCGCCGGGGACGGAGGCCTATGGCTACACCTTC
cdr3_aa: CASSPGTEAYGYTF

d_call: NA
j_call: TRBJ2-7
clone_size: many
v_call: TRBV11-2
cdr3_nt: TGTGCCAGCAGCTTCGACCTTTCTAGGGACGAGCAGTACTTC
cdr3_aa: CASSFDLSRDEQYF

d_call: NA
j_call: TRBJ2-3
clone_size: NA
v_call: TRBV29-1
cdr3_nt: TGCACCGCTTGGCCTATAGGTACAGATACGCAGTATTTT
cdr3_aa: CTAWPIGTDTQYF

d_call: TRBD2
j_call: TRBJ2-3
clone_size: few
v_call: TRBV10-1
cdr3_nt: TGCGCCAGCAGTGATTTAGCGGGGGTAGCAGATACGCAGTATTTT
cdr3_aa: CASSDLAGVADTQYF

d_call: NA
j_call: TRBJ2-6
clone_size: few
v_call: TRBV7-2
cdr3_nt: TGTGCCAGCAGCTTAGAGGCACTCTCTGGGGCCAACGTCCTGACTTTC
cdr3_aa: CASSLEALSGANVLTF